One sample yielded the 8 T cell receptor beta chains listed below, sequenced in a study of blood T cell repertoires in COVID-19. Some clones are missing from TCRdb's copy, which holds only in-frame ones; the method was immunoSEQ multiplex PCR. The sample lists some 400,000 clones; over 65% were seen once. Sequenced input: peripheral blood. The receptor source for this set is a human donor with acute or convalescent COVID-19. The donor label of this sample is uncertain.

Remarks on this clone: Within the sample, other DNA sequences also encode this same CDR3. CDR3 region: CASSLGGQLNTEAFF. The CDR3 region has the DNA TGTGCCAGCAGTTTGGGAGGGCAATTGAACACTGAAGCTTTCTTT. This sequence joins TRBV28 and TRBJ1-1, with D uncertain. Germline values: CDR1 MDHEN, CDR2 SYDVKM. The CDR3 consists of 15 residues. Trimming removed 3 bases at V and 0 bases at J, with 11 bases between.

The rearrangement links TRBV6-2 or TRBV6-3 to TRBJ2-7; D gene uncertain. Germline V gene lookup returns CDR1 MNHEY and CDR2 SVGEGT. This CDR3 is 13 amino acids long. Trimming pared 4 bases from V and 2 bases from J, leaving 9 bases between. DNA for the CDR3: TGTGCCAGCAGTTCGACTCGAACCTACGAGCAGTACTTC. It specifies CASSSTRTYEQYF.

The rearrangement joins TRBV30 to TRBJ2-3; 8 nucleotides line up with TRBD2. CDR1 and CDR2 (germline): GTSNPN, SVGIG (reference sequence). The CDR3 is 14 amino acids. Trimming at V came to 3 bases and at J to 6 bases, leaving 8 bases not matched to a gene. The CDR3, as DNA: TGTGCCTGGAGGCGTAGCGGGGCGAGGGATACGCAGTATTTT. This translates into CAWRRSGARDTQYF.

DNA of the CDR3: TGCAGCGTTGGGGACCTGGGGGGTTTGGGCACTGAAGCTTTCTTT. Its protein is CSVGDLGGLGTEAFF. The J gene is TRBJ1-1, the V gene TRBV29-1; tentatively, D is TRBD1 (5 bases). This CDR3 region has 15 residues. Germline assignment: CDR1 SQVTM and CDR2 ANQGSEA. With 4 bases removed from V and 4 bases from J, the gap between germline ends came to 19 bases.

In this sample, this clone turned up a few times. The V call is TRBV30, the J call TRBJ1-1; TRBD1 might be the D (5 bases). The CDR3 loop spans 14 amino acids. Germline V CDR1 and CDR2: GTSNPN, SVGIG (reference sequence). Trimming removed 3 bases at V and 2 bases at J, with 13 bases between. The CDR3 is CAWSVGGYNTEAFF. The DNA of the CDR3 is TGTGCCTGGAGCGTGGGGGGTTATAACACTGAAGCTTTCTTT.

For this clone: At the DNA level, this CDR3 is encoded by other sequences in the same sample as well. The J gene is TRBJ2-2, the V gene TRBV6-5; 11 bases align to TRBD1. Looked up from germline, CDR1 is MNHEY and CDR2 is SVGAGI. The CDR3 consists of 15 residues. The trim removed 6 bases at V and 4 bases at J, leaving 4 bases unmatched. Written as DNA, the CDR3 is TGTGCCAGCAGCCGGGACAGGGGGAGCACCGGGGAGCTGTTTTTT. It specifies CASSRDRGSTGELFF.

The CDR3 here is CASSLGGSPTGGYTF. CDR3 sequence (DNA): TGTGCCAGCAGTTTAGGTGGGAGTCCGACAGGTGGCTACACCTTC. The chain recombines TRBV28 with TRBJ1-2, with D possibly TRBD1 on 6 matching bases. Germline V CDR1 and CDR2: MDHEN, SYDVKM. The V end was cut by 2 bases, the J end by 7 bases, with 17 bases between. This CDR3 is built from 15 residues.

This chain connects TRBV6-5 to TRBJ2-5; a possible D gene is TRBD1 (5 bases). With 2 bases removed from V and 5 bases from J, the gap between germline ends came to 12 bases. This CDR3 spans 14 amino acids. CDR1 MNHEY and CDR2 SVGAGI come from the germline V gene. The CDR3 nucleotides read TGTGCCAGCAGTTACGGTGGGGCTCGGGAGACCCAGTACTTC. Its protein product is CASSYGGARETQYF.